These 8 T cell receptor beta chains share one sample of origin, sequenced in a study of blood T cell repertoires in COVID-19. The assay was immunoSEQ multiplex PCR, and TCRdb's table has in-frame clones only and misses some. The table records 290,000 or so clones, approximately 93% of them present only once. Specimen: peripheral blood. The receptors were sampled from a woman aged 30 to 39 with COVID-19, enrolled during active disease.

This chain's CDR3 is CASSLDGVDTQYF. The CDR3 nucleotides read TGTGCCAGCAGCTTGGATGGAGTAGATACGCAGTATTTT. V gene TRBV5-5 combines with J gene TRBJ2-3; the D is unclear. The CDR3 has 13 amino acids. The V gene's germline CDR1 is SGHKS and CDR2 YYEKEE (reference sequence). V was shortened by 0 bases and J by 5 bases, with 7 bases between the two germline ends.

This clone occurred a few times. The V call is TRBV21-1, the J call TRBJ2-2; the table's D call, TRBD2, was not checked against the DNA. TRBV21-1 is described as a pseudogene. The CDR3 is 18 residues long. CDR3 protein: CASLGRTSGRRYTGELFF. As DNA, the CDR3 is TGTGCCAGCCTAGGGAGGACTAGCGGGAGACGGTACACCGGGGAGCTGTTTTTT.

The chain couples TRBV2 to TRBJ2-1; TRBD2 aligns across 10 bases. CDR1 SNHLY and CDR2 FYNNEI come from the germline V gene. The CDR3 has 16 amino acids. V gave up 1 base and J gave up 15 bases; unmatched junction bases: 15. DNA for the CDR3: TGTGCCAGCAGTGAAGTTGGAGCGGGAGGGCCATTCACGCTGTTCTTC. It translates to CASSEVGAGGPFTLFF.

The gene calls are TRBV30 and TRBJ1-5; D unclear. CDR3 length: 13 amino acids. Germline V lookup: CDR1 GTSNPN, CDR2 SVGIG (reference sequence). V was pared by 1 base and J by 5 bases, with 9 bases between. In nucleotides, the CDR3 is TGTGCCTGGAGTGCTGAGGGAGATCAGCCCCAGCATTTT. As protein: CAWSAEGDQPQHF.

This sequence joins TRBV15 and TRBJ2-7; D is undetermined. The CDR3 spans 14 residues. From germline, CDR1 is LNHNV and CDR2 YYDKDF (reference sequence). Trimming cost V 0 bases and J 2 bases, with 8 bases left between them. For the CDR3, the DNA is TGTGCCACCAGCAGAGATTTGACAACCTACGAGCAGTACTTC. Translated, it gives CATSRDLTTYEQYF.

This chain uses TRBV19 with TRBJ2-7; 9 bases align to TRBD1. V shed 6 bases, J shed 6 bases, and the junction held 12 bases outside the gene matches. The CDR3 loop spans 15 amino acids. Germline CDR1 is LNHDA and CDR2 is SQIVND (reference sequence). The CDR3 spells CASRPPGQGDGEQYF. CDR3 nucleotides: TGTGCCAGTAGACCCCCGGGACAGGGAGATGGCGAGCAGTACTTC.

The gene calls are TRBV9 and TRBJ1-4, with 7 bases fitting TRBD1. V dropped 4 bases and J dropped 8; count of bases not matched to a gene: 11. The germline V gene has CDR1 SGDLS and CDR2 YYNGEE. CDR3 size: 15 residues. The CDR3 protein is CASSSTTGQAEKLFF. The CDR3 bases are TGTGCCAGCAGCAGTACGACAGGGCAGGCAGAAAAACTGTTTTTT.

The chain carries TRBV3-1 (or the pseudogene TRBV3-2) and TRBJ1-1; D is unresolved. The CDR3 loop spans 12 amino acids. Germline loops: CDR1 LGHDT, CDR2 YNNKEL (reference sequence). V was clipped by 1 base and J by 4 bases, with 4 bases between them. The CDR3 DNA sequence: TGTGCCAGCAGCCAAGGGAGCACTGAAGCTTTCTTT. Amino acids: CASSQGSTEAFF.